This TCR beta chain was captured in a study of blood T cell repertoires in COVID-19. At the level of the study: Acute and convalescent COVID-19 specimens originated in the United States, Italy and Spain. Nucleic acid was either cDNA or gDNA, and it came from T cells, B-cell-depleted T cells, or PBMCs.

V shed 3 bases and J shed 0 bases, with 12 bases lying between them. Germline loops: CDR1 SNHLY, CDR2 FYNNEI. The CDR3 runs to 16 residues. Original analysis: Amplification of reference gene primers provided the estimated nucleated cell counts. TCRdb's copy holds only in-frame clones and misses some; the assay was immunoSEQ multiplex PCR. V, J and clone size are those of that table, while D and trimming were read from the DNA. Among 55,000 to 70,000 clones listed, almost 90% were seen once. The V and J genes are TRBV2 and TRBJ2-1; D is possibly TRBD2 (5 bases). Material for sequencing was peripheral blood. The receptor was derived from a woman between 50 and 59 years old with active or convalescent COVID-19. The CDR3, as DNA: TGTGCCAGCAGTGAGGAGGCCCTGAGCTCCTACAATGAGCAGTTCTTC. It encodes CASSEEALSSYNEQFF.